The 25 T cell receptor beta chains in this list originate from one sample, sequenced in a study of blood T cell repertoires in COVID-19. Using immunoSEQ multiplex PCR, the repertoire was profiled, and TCRdb retains in-frame clones only, with some absent. Of under 150,000 clones in the sample, roughly 84% were seen once. Sequenced sample: peripheral blood. These receptors were taken from a woman aged 35 to 49 with acute or convalescent COVID-19.

V and J are TRBV7-9 and TRBJ2-3, with TRBD2 as a possible D gene (5 bases). V gave up 5 bases and J gave up 2 bases, with 17 bases separating them. Germline V lookup: CDR1 SEHNR, CDR2 FQNEAQ (reference sequence). The CDR3 loop spans 16 amino acids. The CDR3 protein is CASSPRFSANTDTQYF. CDR3 bases: TGTGCCAGCAGCCCGCGGTTTAGCGCCAACACAGATACGCAGTATTTT.

The chain has TRBV11-2 and TRBJ2-5, with D hard to call. CDR3 length: 15 amino acids. In germline, CDR1 is SGHAT, CDR2 FQNNGV. The V end was cut by 2 bases, the J end by 5 bases, with 15 bases between. The DNA for the CDR3 is TGTGCCAGCAGCTTAACTCTAGGAGTCATTGAGACCCAGTACTTC. This translates into CASSLTLGVIETQYF.

V usage is TRBV5-1 and J usage is TRBJ2-1; 11 nucleotides match TRBD2. This CDR3 spans 17 amino acids. CDR1 is SGHRS and CDR2 is YFSETQ in the germline V gene. V lost 4 bases and J lost 4; bases outside the gene matches: 10. The CDR3 DNA sequence: TGCGCCAGCAGCGCCGGGACTAGCGGTTCTAATTACAATGAGCAGTTCTTC. It translates to CASSAGTSGSNYNEQFF.

The genes are TRBV7-2 and TRBJ2-7; TRBD2 is a possible D gene (6 bases). Trimming stripped 5 bases from V and 0 bases from J, with 14 bases between. Germline V gene data show CDR1 as SGHTA and CDR2 as FQGNSA. This CDR3 comprises 15 residues. This chain's CDR3 is CASSDSGDHSYEQYF. CDR3 nucleotide sequence: TGTGCCAGCAGCGATAGCGGAGATCACTCCTACGAGCAGTACTTC.

The chain employs TRBV13 and TRBJ1-1, with TRBD1 as a possible D gene (5 bases). This CDR3 comprises 21 residues. Germline V gene lookup returns CDR1 PRHDT and CDR2 FYEKMQ (reference sequence). Trimming stripped 10 bases from V and 0 bases from J, with 36 bases between. In nucleotides, the CDR3 is TGTGCCACACGCGCGGGGGTCCCATCGCTCCCGACGAAGTATATGAACACTGAAGCTTTCTTT. Its translation: CATRAGVPSLPTKYMNTEAFF.

This chain links TRBV4-3 with TRBJ1-3; unclear D gene. This CDR3 contains 13 residues. Trimming cost V 0 bases and J 4 bases, with 4 bases left between them. Per the germline V gene, CDR1 is LGHNA and CDR2 is YSLEER. In nucleotides, the CDR3 is TGCGCCAGCAGCCAAGATCAAGGAAACACCATATATTTT. Translating gives CASSQDQGNTIYF.

CDR3 sequence reads: CASRRTEQETQYF. The CDR3 bases are TGTGCCAGCAGGAGGACTGAGCAAGAGACCCAGTACTTC. The chain links TRBV2 to TRBJ2-5; maybe TRBD2 (5 bases). Germline lookup yields CDR1 SNHLY and CDR2 FYNNEI. Trimming pared 6 bases from V and 2 bases from J, leaving 10 bases between. The CDR3 contains 13 residues.

V usage is TRBV4-3 and J usage is TRBJ2-5; the D gene is possibly TRBD1 (6 bases). In germline, CDR1 is LGHNA, CDR2 YSLEER. Trimming took 8 bases from V and 9 from J, leaving 19 bases between them. The CDR3 runs 13 residues. In DNA, the CDR3 is TGCGCCAGCTCTAAGGACAGAATTGGGTCCCAGTACTTC. This codes for CASSKDRIGSQYF.

The genes are TRBV19 and TRBJ2-2; D gene unclear. Trimming pared 4 bases from V and 5 bases from J, leaving 11 bases between. CDR3 length: 14 residues. The germline CDR1 and CDR2 sequences are LNHDA and SQIVND (reference sequence). This CDR3 is CASSTPRFTGELFF. The CDR3 DNA reads as TGTGCCAGTAGTACCCCCCGGTTTACCGGGGAGCTGTTTTTT.

This chain connects TRBV14 to TRBJ2-3, with TRBD2 as a possible D gene (5 bases). Deletions cut 4 bases from V and 2 bases from J, with 16 bases between. The CDR3 is made up of 16 amino acids. Germline V lookup: CDR1 SGHDN, CDR2 FVKESK. CDR3 amino acids: CASSLTKGLPTDTQYF. The CDR3 nucleotides read TGTGCCAGCAGCCTAACAAAAGGACTCCCCACAGATACGCAGTATTTT.

The CDR3 sequence: CASDRTGRYTGELFF. As DNA, the CDR3 is TGTGCCAGCGATCGGACAGGCCGTTACACCGGGGAGCTGTTTTTT. J is TRBJ2-2 and V is TRBV9, with TRBD1 matching over 7 bases. After removal of 7 bases from V and 3 bases from J, the junction contained 9 bases not matched to a gene. Germline CDR1 is SGDLS and CDR2 is YYNGEE. The CDR3 is 15 residues long.

This clone has a single count. The CDR3 protein is CAIGPGGMNTEAFF. The CDR3 DNA follows: TGTGCCATCGGGCCCGGAGGAATGAACACTGAAGCTTTCTTT. The chain combines TRBV10-3 with TRBJ1-1; D not resolved. This CDR3 contains 14 residues. From germline, CDR1 is ENHRY and CDR2 SYGVKD. Trimming removed 8 bases at V and 0 bases at J, with 13 bases between.

This clone was observed a few times. The gene calls are TRBV6-1 and TRBJ2-6; no clear D gene. Germline values: CDR1 MNHNS, CDR2 SASEGT. The CDR3 totals 17 residues. The V gene lost 1 base and the J gene lost 0 bases, with 10 bases spanning the gap. CDR3: CASSEVATFSGANVLTF. The CDR3, as DNA: TGTGCCAGCAGTGAAGTAGCTACCTTCTCTGGGGCCAACGTCCTGACTTTC.

This chain links TRBV18 with TRBJ1-1; possible D gene TRBD1, 6 bases. CDR1 and CDR2 (germline): KGHSH, LQKENI. The V gene lost 2 bases and the J gene lost 4 bases, with 14 bases spanning the gap. The CDR3 is 15 residues long. The CDR3 DNA reads as TGTGCCAGCTCACCATTTGCGGGGGCGGGCACTGAAGCTTTCTTT. Translating it yields CASSPFAGAGTEAFF.

This chain joins TRBV6-5 and TRBJ2-1; TRBD1 agrees at 9 bases. The trim removed 4 bases at V and 7 bases at J, leaving 8 bases unmatched. The CDR3 is 15 amino acids. Per the germline V gene, CDR1 is MNHEY and CDR2 is SVGAGI. DNA for the CDR3: TGTGCCAGCAGTTTCCCGGGACAGGGTCAGAATGAGCAGTTCTTC. Its protein product is CASSFPGQGQNEQFF.

V is TRBV7-3 and J is TRBJ1-1, with 9 bases lining up with TRBD1. With 5 bases clipped from V and 4 bases from J, the junction kept 2 bases outside the gene matches. From germline, CDR1 is SGHTA and CDR2 FQGTGA. The CDR3 extends over 13 amino acids. The CDR3 here is CASSQQGATEAFF. The CDR3 nucleotides read TGTGCCAGCAGCCAACAGGGGGCCACTGAAGCTTTCTTT.

The chain links TRBV9 to TRBJ2-1; 8 nucleotides align to TRBD1. Germline assignment: CDR1 SGDLS and CDR2 YYNGEE. The CDR3 contains 16 residues. Losses at the gene ends were 0 bases for V and 9 bases for J; bases not matched to a gene: 11. DNA for the CDR3: TGTGCCAGCAGCGTAGGGCAGGGGGCAGTTTCGAGTGAGCAGTTCTTC. Translation gives CASSVGQGAVSSEQFF.

This chain uses TRBV27 with TRBJ2-7; 8 bases map to TRBD1. V lost 6 bases and J lost 3; bases outside the gene matches: 10. This CDR3 is built from 15 residues. The germline V gene has CDR1 MNHEY and CDR2 SMNVEV (reference sequence). DNA for the CDR3: TGTGCCAGCAGAAATCCGGGACAGGCAGTCTACGAGCAGTACTTC. Protein: CASRNPGQAVYEQYF.

V is TRBV27 and J is TRBJ2-1; the match to TRBD1 covers 8 bases. V dropped 8 bases and J dropped 5; count of bases not matched to a gene: 14. Germline V gives CDR1 MNHEY, CDR2 SMNVEV (reference sequence). The CDR3 length is 16 residues. The CDR3 region is CASRTSTGVLHNEQFF. For the CDR3, the DNA is TGTGCCAGCCGGACCTCGACAGGGGTCCTTCACAATGAGCAGTTCTTC.

The chain uses TRBV5-1 and TRBJ1-4; TRBD1 matches 9 bases. CDR1 and CDR2 from the germline V gene are SGHRS and YFSETQ. V dropped 6 bases and J dropped 7; count of bases not matched to a gene: 7. The CDR3 consists of 14 residues. CDR3 in DNA: TGCGCCAGCAACTCCGGACAGGGGTTTGAAAAACTGTTTTTT. Protein: CASNSGQGFEKLFF.

The V and J genes are TRBV5-4 and TRBJ1-2, with D possibly matching TRBD1 (6 bases). CDR3 length: 18 amino acids. The germline gives CDR1 SGHNT, CDR2 YYREEE (reference sequence). V dropped 4 bases and J dropped 4 bases, with 26 bases sitting between them. The CDR3 region is CASSHGMDSTSRGYGYTF. In nucleotides, the CDR3 is TGTGCCAGCAGCCATGGGATGGACAGCACCTCGAGAGGCTATGGCTACACCTTC.

The chain recombines TRBV30 with TRBJ1-1; D gene unclear. Germline values: CDR1 GTSNPN, CDR2 SVGIG (reference sequence). CDR3 length: 13 residues. Deletions cut 0 bases from V and 3 bases from J, with 8 bases between. CDR3 coding DNA: TGTGCCTGGAGTGTACGGGTGGACACTGAAGCTTTCTTT. Amino acid sequence: CAWSVRVDTEAFF.

The chain couples TRBV5-1 to TRBJ1-1; a possible D gene is TRBD1 (5 bases). The ends were cut back, 4 bases at V and 1 base at J, with 11 bases in the middle. The CDR3 runs to 14 residues. Germline V gene sequence: CDR1 SGHRS, CDR2 YFSETQ. The CDR3 loop reads CASSLGPSNTEAFF. The CDR3 DNA sequence: TGCGCCAGCAGCCTGGGGCCGTCGAACACTGAAGCTTTCTTT.

The chain links TRBV15 to TRBJ2-1; 7 positions match TRBD2. Germline V gene sequence: CDR1 LNHNV, CDR2 YYDKDF (reference sequence). V was clipped by 0 bases and J by 7 bases; unmatched bases: 12. The CDR3 has 17 amino acids. CDR3 in DNA: TGTGCCACCAGCAGAGAGGCTAACGGGGGGACTCCGAATGAGCAGTTCTTC. Translation: CATSREANGGTPNEQFF. The complete variable domain, with remaining parts taken from reference TRBV15 and TRBJ2-1, reads DAMVIQNPRYQVTQFGKPVTLSCSQTLNHNVMYWYQQKSSQAPKLLFHYYDKDFNNEADTPDNFQSRRPNTSFCFLDIRSPGLGDTAMYLCATSREANGGTPNEQFFGPGTRLTVL.

V is TRBV14 and J is TRBJ1-6; unclear D gene. V was pared by 1 base and J by 15 bases, with 13 bases between. The CDR3 sequence is 13 residues long. Germline CDR1 is SGHDN and CDR2 is FVKESK. The CDR3 region is CASSQAVPIHLHF. The CDR3 DNA is TGTGCCAGCAGCCAAGCGGTCCCTATTCACCTCCACTTT.